The rows below give T cell receptor beta chains drawn from one sample of a study of patients and donors after allogeneic stem cell transplantation. From the RT-PCR reads, TCRdb called clonotypes with MiXCR, one entry per CDR3 protein. The sample shows 100,000 to 120,000 distinct CDR3 sequences, around 38% of them seen only once. Specimen: blood, either unsorted or a sorted T cell fraction (not recorded which). These receptors originate from a human donor who was either an allogeneic HSCT recipient or a stem cell or donor lymphocyte infusion donor (not recorded which). It is not recorded whose cells these are; they may come from a transplant donor. CDR3s leave out the opening cysteine and the closing phenylalanine or tryptophan. A D gene is named only where the DNA matches it firmly. Size is stated for part of the rows, as once, few or many counts, or as a class when the clone is expanded.

v_gene: TRBV12-3/TRBV12-4; abundance: NA; d_gene: NA; j_gene: TRBJ2-5; len: 9; CDR3aa: ASSFLGTQY
v_gene: TRBV4-3; abundance: NA; d_gene: TRBD1; j_gene: TRBJ1-3; len: 13; CDR3aa: ASSQTGPPGNTIY
v_gene: TRBV10-3; abundance: few; d_gene: NA; j_gene: TRBJ1-1; len: 12; CDR3aa: AIRMGRLNTEAF
v_gene: TRBV18; abundance: few; d_gene: TRBD1; j_gene: TRBJ2-5; len: 11; CDR3aa: ASSPGQGLTQY
v_gene: TRBV12-3/TRBV12-4; abundance: many; d_gene: NA; j_gene: TRBJ1-2; len: 11; CDR3aa: ASSSDSARGYT
v_gene: TRBV5-1; abundance: few; d_gene: TRBD1; j_gene: TRBJ2-3; len: 11; CDR3aa: ATRTGGTDTQY
v_gene: TRBV27; abundance: few; d_gene: TRBD1; j_gene: TRBJ1-1; len: 14; CDR3aa: ASSLRGGTGGREAF
v_gene: TRBV4-3; abundance: NA; d_gene: NA; j_gene: TRBJ2-1; len: 16; CDR3aa: ASSQDWVPVWGYNEQF
v_gene: TRBV20-1; abundance: few; d_gene: NA; j_gene: TRBJ2-1; len: 12; CDR3aa: SAPWGSRNNEQF
v_gene: TRBV5-1; abundance: NA; d_gene: TRBD1; j_gene: TRBJ1-4; len: 13; CDR3aa: ASSLGGTVNEKLF
v_gene: TRBV5-1; abundance: NA; d_gene: NA; j_gene: TRBJ1-6; len: 12; CDR3aa: ASSLRDFGSPLH
v_gene: TRBV12-3/TRBV12-4; abundance: NA; d_gene: NA; j_gene: TRBJ1-5; len: 13; CDR3aa: ASSPQVGSNQPQH
v_gene: TRBV20-1; abundance: NA; d_gene: NA; j_gene: TRBJ1-1; len: 11; CDR3aa: SARVTRNTEAF
v_gene: TRBV29-1; abundance: few; d_gene: NA; j_gene: TRBJ2-2; len: 12; CDR3aa: SVGRDPATGELF
v_gene: TRBV20-1; abundance: NA; d_gene: TRBD2; j_gene: TRBJ2-3; len: 12; CDR3aa: SAPLAGVTDTQY
v_gene: TRBV29-1; abundance: few; d_gene: NA; j_gene: TRBJ1-5; len: 11; CDR3aa: SVTDRPNQPQH
v_gene: TRBV18; abundance: NA; d_gene: TRBD1; j_gene: TRBJ2-5; len: 11; CDR3aa: ASSRQGGETQY
v_gene: TRBV6-2/TRBV6-3; abundance: NA; d_gene: TRBD1; j_gene: TRBJ2-7; len: 13; CDR3aa: ASSMDRGLGYEQY
v_gene: TRBV20-1; abundance: NA; d_gene: TRBD2; j_gene: TRBJ2-7; len: 12; CDR3aa: SAMGLGSSYEQY
v_gene: TRBV5-5; abundance: few; d_gene: TRBD1; j_gene: TRBJ2-7; len: 12; CDR3aa: ASSLGTGVFEQY
v_gene: TRBV20-1; abundance: NA; d_gene: TRBD2; j_gene: TRBJ2-7; len: 13; CDR3aa: SAPRPGGRSYEQY
v_gene: TRBV6-5; abundance: NA; d_gene: TRBD2; j_gene: TRBJ2-7; len: 14; CDR3aa: ASSYSPAGGSYEQY
v_gene: TRBV5-1; abundance: once; d_gene: NA; j_gene: TRBJ2-3; len: 13; CDR3aa: ASSLRLPGTDTQY
v_gene: TRBV10-3; abundance: few; d_gene: NA; j_gene: TRBJ2-7; len: 13; CDR3aa: AISESPGQTYEQY
v_gene: TRBV5-1; abundance: few; d_gene: NA; j_gene: TRBJ1-1; len: 11; CDR3aa: ASSGQFDTEAF
v_gene: TRBV25-1; abundance: NA; d_gene: NA; j_gene: TRBJ2-6; len: 13; CDR3aa: ASSESGSGANVLT
v_gene: TRBV20-1; abundance: once; d_gene: NA; j_gene: TRBJ2-7; len: 11; CDR3aa: SALGPRIYEQY